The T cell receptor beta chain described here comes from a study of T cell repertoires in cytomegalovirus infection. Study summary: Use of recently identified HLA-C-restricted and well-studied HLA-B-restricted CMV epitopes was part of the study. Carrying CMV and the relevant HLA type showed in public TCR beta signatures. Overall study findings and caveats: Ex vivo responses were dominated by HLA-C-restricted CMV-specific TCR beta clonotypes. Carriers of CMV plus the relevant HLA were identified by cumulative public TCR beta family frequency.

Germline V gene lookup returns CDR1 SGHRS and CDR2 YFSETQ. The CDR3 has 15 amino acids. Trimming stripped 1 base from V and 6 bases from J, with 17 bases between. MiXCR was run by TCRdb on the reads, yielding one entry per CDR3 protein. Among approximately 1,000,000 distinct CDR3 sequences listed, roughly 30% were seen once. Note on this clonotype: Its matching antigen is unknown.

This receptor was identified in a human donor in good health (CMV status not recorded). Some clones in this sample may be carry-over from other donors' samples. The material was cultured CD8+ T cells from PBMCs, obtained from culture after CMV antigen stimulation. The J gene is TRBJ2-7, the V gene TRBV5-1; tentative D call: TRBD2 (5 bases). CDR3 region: CASSLPGGLPGEQYF. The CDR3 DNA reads TGCGCCAGCAGCTTGCCAGGAGGACTCCCGGGCGAGCAGTACTTC. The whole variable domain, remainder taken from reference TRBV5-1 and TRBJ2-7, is KAGVTQTPRYLIKTRGQQVTLSCSPISGHRSVSWYQQTPGQGLQFLFEYFSETQRNKGNFPGRFSGRQFSNSRSEMNVSTLELGDSALYLCASSLPGGLPGEQYFGPGTRLTVT.